Below, 18 T cell receptor beta chains from the same sample are listed, as sequenced in a study of technical replicates of blood from a few donors. The repertoire was sequenced with immunoSEQ multiplex PCR; TCRdb's copy has only in-frame clones and lacks some. This table has around 97,000 clones, 90% to 97% appearing once. The sequenced sample was T cells isolated from PBMCs. Receptors were obtained from a human donor in good health.

The rearrangement uses TRBV4-2 and TRBJ2-7, with a weak D call TRBD2 (6 bases). V was shortened by 2 bases and J by 4 bases, with 12 bases between the two germline ends. The CDR3 sequence is 14 residues long. Germline values: CDR1 LGHNA, CDR2 YNFKEQ. The CDR3 is CASSQNPGAYEQYF. The CDR3 coding sequence is TGTGCCAGCAGCCAAAATCCGGGAGCTTACGAGCAGTACTTC.

This clone has only one observation. The rearrangement uses TRBV28 and TRBJ2-1; 11 nucleotides align to TRBD1. Looked up from germline, CDR1 is MDHEN and CDR2 is SYDVKM. The CDR3 contains 17 residues. V lost 2 bases to trimming and J lost 8 bases; unmatched junction nucleotides: 11. CDR3 coding DNA: TGTGCCAGCAGTTTAGTACTCGGGACAGGGGGTAGGGATGAGCAGTTCTTC. It yields the protein CASSLVLGTGGRDEQFF.

The chain recombines TRBV28 with TRBJ1-2, with TRBD1 matching over 9 bases. CDR1 is MDHEN, CDR2 SYDVKM, per germline. Trimming at V came to 7 bases and at J to 7 bases, leaving 10 bases not matched to a gene. The CDR3 is 14 amino acids. This CDR3 reads CASTYPGQGIGYTF. CDR3 in DNA: TGTGCCAGCACCTACCCGGGACAGGGAATTGGCTACACCTTC.

The chain joins TRBV19 to TRBJ1-1; TRBD1 is a possible D gene (5 bases). The length of the CDR3 is 15 residues. Germline CDR1 reads LNHDA; CDR2 reads SQIVND (reference sequence). The V and J ends lost 5 bases and 0 bases respectively, with 13 bases between them. DNA of the CDR3: TGTGCCAGTAGTGGTCCGGGACTCTTGAACACTGAAGCTTTCTTT. Its protein product is CASSGPGLLNTEAFF.

V and J are TRBV16 and TRBJ1-1; TRBD1 aligns across 10 bases. The CDR3 loop spans 14 amino acids. CDR1 is KGHSY and CDR2 is FQNENV in the germline V gene. Trimming cost V 3 bases and J 4 bases; bases outside gene matches: 2. The CDR3 reads CASSHRDRGTEAFF. The DNA for the CDR3 is TGTGCCAGCAGCCATCGGGACAGGGGCACTGAAGCTTTCTTT. Using reference TRBV16 and TRBJ1-1 for the parts outside the CDR3, the full variable domain is GEEVAQTPKHLVRGEGQKAKLYCAPIKGHSYVFWYQQVLKNEFKFLISFQNENVFDETGMPKERFSAKCLPNSPCSLEIQATKLEDSAVYFCASSHRDRGTEAFFGQGTRLTVV.

The chain couples TRBV28 to TRBJ2-7, with 9 bases that match TRBD2. The CDR3 is 15 residues long. The germline V gene has CDR1 MDHEN and CDR2 SYDVKM. V trimming: 3 bases; J trimming: 2 bases; junction bases outside the gene matches: 5. CDR3: CASSFKAGGTYEQYF. CDR3 nucleotide sequence: TGTGCCAGCAGTTTTAAGGCGGGAGGGACCTACGAGCAGTACTTC.

The chain is built from TRBV7-9 and TRBJ1-1; possibly TRBD1 for D (5 bases). CDR1 and CDR2 (germline): SEHNR, FQNEAQ (reference sequence). This CDR3 contains 15 residues. V lost 5 bases and J lost 1, with 14 bases in between. The CDR3: CASSPGHTGNTEAFF. The CDR3 DNA reads as TGTGCCAGCAGCCCAGGACACACAGGGAACACTGAAGCTTTCTTT.

The genes are TRBV2 and TRBJ1-2; 7 bases are shared with TRBD1. V was clipped by 5 bases and J by 0 bases; unmatched bases: 6. Germline CDR1 reads SNHLY; CDR2 reads FYNNEI. The CDR3 extends over 15 amino acids. DNA of the CDR3: TGTGCCAGCAGTATAAAGGGGGCAGCTAACTATGGCTACACCTTC. Translated, it gives CASSIKGAANYGYTF.

As concerns this clone: Other DNA sequences in the sample encode the same CDR3. This chain connects TRBV29-1 to TRBJ1-2, with 10 bases that match TRBD1. V lost 6 bases and J lost 7; bases outside the gene matches: 5. CDR3 length: 12 residues. Per germline, CDR1 SQVTM and CDR2 ANQGSEA. CDR3 DNA: TGCAGCGTGGGGGACAGGGGCTTTGGCTACACCTTC. Its translation is CSVGDRGFGYTF.

The chain links TRBV7-3 to TRBJ2-7; no firm D call. The CDR3 has 14 amino acids. Trimming stripped 5 bases from V and 0 bases from J, with 11 bases between. The germline V gene has CDR1 SGHTA and CDR2 FQGTGA. CDR3 sequence (DNA): TGTGCCAGCAGCCCCATGCCCGGCTCCTACGAGCAGTACTTC. Amino acids: CASSPMPGSYEQYF.

The chain combines TRBV5-1 with TRBJ2-4, with 10 positions matching TRBD1. V shed 2 bases and J 8 bases; nucleotides not matched to a gene: 7. Per germline, CDR1 SGHRS and CDR2 YFSETQ. The CDR3 contains 15 residues. CDR3: CASSLGTGDAYIQYF. The CDR3 DNA reads TGCGCCAGCAGCTTAGGGACAGGGGATGCGTACATTCAGTACTTC. The full variable domain, with the rest looked up from reference TRBV5-1 and TRBJ2-4, is KAGVTQTPRYLIKTRGQQVTLSCSPISGHRSVSWYQQTPGQGLQFLFEYFSETQRNKGNFPGRFSGRQFSNSRSEMNVSTLELGDSALYLCASSLGTGDAYIQYFGAGTRLSVL.

This chain connects TRBV7-3 to TRBJ2-3; the D is unclear. CDR3 length: 13 residues. Germline V gene lookup returns CDR1 SGHTA and CDR2 FQGTGA. Trimming removed 5 bases from V and 4 bases from J, with 10 bases in between. CDR3 residues: CASSPNLPDTQYF. The CDR3 coding sequence is TGTGCCAGCAGCCCGAACCTACCAGATACGCAGTATTTT.

V gene TRBV9 combines with J gene TRBJ2-1; weak D call: TRBD2 (6 bases). With 7 bases removed from V and 0 bases from J, the gap between germline ends came to 14 bases. Germline V gene data show CDR1 as SGDLS and CDR2 as YYNGEE. The CDR3 covers 15 residues. The CDR3 bases are TGTGCCAGCGGAGGGAGTGGGAGCTCCTACAATGAGCAGTTCTTC. Its protein product is CASGGSGSSYNEQFF.

V usage is TRBV7-9 and J usage is TRBJ2-1, with D unclear. Germline V gene sequence: CDR1 SEHNR, CDR2 FQNEAQ (reference sequence). Trimming left V 1 base short and J 2 bases short, with 6 bases between. The CDR3 is 14 residues long. The CDR3, as DNA: TGTGCCAGCAGCTTAGTATCTACCTACAATGAGCAGTTCTTC. Protein sequence: CASSLVSTYNEQFF.

Comments on this clone: Its ends do not fully match the called genes, so a read error is possible. V gene TRBV7-9 combines with J gene TRBJ1-3, with unresolved D. There are 10 residues in the CDR3. Germline V gene lookup returns CDR1 SEHNR and CDR2 FQNEAQ (reference sequence). CDR3: CASSSDFLGF. CDR3 nucleotide sequence: TGTGCCAGCAGCTCGGACTTTCTTGGGTTT.

The chain links TRBV29-1 to TRBJ2-7; perhaps TRBD1 as D (6 bases). Germline-derived CDR1 and CDR2 are SQVTM and ANQGSEA. The germline V and J ends were trimmed by 0 bases and 3 bases, with 21 bases remaining between them. The CDR3 is made up of 17 amino acids. The CDR3 reads CSVEDLGTAGDDYEQYF. In nucleotides, the CDR3 is TGCAGCGTTGAAGATCTTGGAACGGCAGGGGACGACTACGAGCAGTACTTC.

The gene calls are TRBV10-3 and TRBJ2-2, with TRBD2 identical over 9 bases. The CDR3 has 16 residues. Germline V lookup: CDR1 ENHRY, CDR2 SYGVKD. Germline trimming cut 2 bases from V and 8 bases from J; bases unmatched to any gene: 9. The CDR3 reads CAISEQGGRAGGELFF. The CDR3 DNA reads as TGTGCCATCAGTGAGCAGGGCGGGAGGGCCGGTGGGGAGCTGTTTTTT.

This sequence joins TRBV27 and TRBJ1-2; no reliable D call. The CDR3 spans 13 residues. Trimming took off 3 bases at V and 5 bases at J, with 10 bases between the two ends. CDR1 is MNHEY, CDR2 SMNVEV, per germline (reference sequence). The CDR3: CASSFEGWYGYTF. CDR3 nucleotides: TGTGCCAGCAGTTTCGAGGGTTGGTATGGCTACACCTTC.